The 24 T cell receptor beta chains given below trace back to one sample, sequenced in a study of T cells after yellow fever vaccination (dated by TCRdb to between 2017 and 2020). The library was obtained by 5' RACE. Sequenced using an Illumina HiSeq 2500. The public reads were reprocessed in TCRdb via fastp at Q25 and MiXCR, keeping in-frame beta chains. Each record represents a unique CDR3 protein, reported with the most common genes and DNA among its rows. The sample table lists 500,000 to 550,000 distinct CDR3 sequences, roughly a fifth of them with a count of one. Jointly, the top ten make up 16% of the sample. Per the publication, the treatment or condition label means: live attenuated yellow fever vaccine strain. The source was PBMCs, collected 20 to 25 days after the first yellow fever vaccination. All receptors come from a man aged 18 to 35 who received the YFV17D yellow fever vaccine.

This clonotype was observed a few times. The V and J genes are TRBV20-1 and TRBJ1-5; 9 bases match TRBD1. This CDR3 is 16 amino acids long. The V gene end was trimmed by 3 bases and the J gene end by 2 bases; junction bases not matched to a gene: 8. Germline loops: CDR1 DFQATT, CDR2 SNEGSKA (reference sequence). CDR3 residues: CSARRQGGGRNQPQHF. In DNA, the CDR3 is TGCAGTGCTAGGAGACAGGGGGGAGGTCGCAATCAGCCCCAGCATTTT.

This clonotype has more than one count but fewer than ten. The gene calls are TRBV4-3 and TRBJ2-5; D is possibly TRBD1 or TRBD2 (6 bases each). The germline V gene encodes CDR1 LGHNA and CDR2 YSLEER. V shed 4 bases and J shed 3 bases, with 24 bases lying between them. This CDR3 comprises 18 residues. This chain's CDR3 is CASSPGASGKWGEETQYF. Here the CDR3 DNA reads TGCGCCAGCAGCCCGGGGGCCAGCGGCAAATGGGGCGAAGAGACCCAGTACTTC.

CDR3 bases: TGTGCCAGCATAAGCCCCCCTCGGGGGACGGGTACTGAAGCTTTCTTT. Translating gives CASISPPRGTGTEAFF. The chain carries TRBV21-1 and TRBJ1-1; the table's D call, TRBD1, has no DNA check behind it. TRBV21-1 has pseudogene status. This CDR3 is built from 16 residues.

This clonotype was counted only a few times. V is TRBV11-2 and J is TRBJ1-6; 7 bases are a match to TRBD1. J lost 10 bases, V lost 0 bases, and 15 bases had no gene match. Germline V gene sequence: CDR1 SGHAT, CDR2 FQNNGV. This CDR3 is 18 amino acids long. CDR3 DNA sequence: TGTGCCAGCAGCTTAGAGGGGGGATACCTGGCCAGGGGGTCACCCCTCCACTTT. This gives the protein CASSLEGGYLARGSPLHF.

The chain combines TRBV12-3 or TRBV12-4 with TRBJ2-2; D possibly corresponds to TRBD1 (5 bases). V lost 6 bases and J 4 bases, leaving 12 bases between the germline ends. The CDR3 consists of 14 residues. CDR3 nucleotides: TGTGCCAGCAGAGGGGTTCGTGGCACCGGGGAGCTGTTTTTT. Its translation is CASRGVRGTGELFF.

This clonotype turned up a few times. The chain joins TRBV6-5 to TRBJ2-5, with D possibly being TRBD2 (5 bases). Between the trimmed V and J ends, which lost 5 bases and 4 bases, there was a span of 8 bases. Germline V gives CDR1 MNHEY, CDR2 SVGAGI. The CDR3 sequence is 12 residues long. The CDR3 coding sequence is TGTGCCAGCAGTGACTACAGAGAGACCCAGTACTTC. Encoded protein: CASSDYRETQYF.

V is TRBV12-3 or TRBV12-4 and J is TRBJ2-2; 9 bases align to TRBD2. Trimming cost V 6 bases and J 5 bases; bases outside gene matches: 7. This CDR3 has 15 residues. CDR3 loop: CASSHSGGWTGELFF. The CDR3 DNA reads TGTGCCAGCAGCCATAGCGGGGGTTGGACCGGGGAGCTGTTTTTT.

This clonotype showed up just a few times. This chain connects TRBV20-1 to TRBJ2-2; 9 bases match TRBD1. This CDR3 is 13 amino acids long. Trimming removed 5 bases from V and 6 bases from J; junction bases left unmatched: 4. Germline V gene data show CDR1 as DFQATT and CDR2 as SNEGSKA (reference sequence). The CDR3: CSAPGTGPGELFF. The CDR3 nucleotides are TGCAGTGCTCCCGGGACAGGGCCCGGGGAGCTGTTTTTT.

The V gene is TRBV7-8, the J gene TRBJ1-3; 10 nucleotides match TRBD1. CDR1 is SGHVS and CDR2 is FQNEAQ in the germline V gene. The CDR3 is 16 residues long. The V and J ends lost 5 bases and 2 bases, in that order; junction bases with no gene match: 6. CDR3 sequence: CASSAVTGGTGNTIYF. The CDR3, as DNA: TGTGCCAGCAGCGCCGTGACAGGGGGCACTGGAAACACCATATATTTT. Variable domain in full (rest from reference TRBV7-8 and TRBJ1-3): GAGVSQSPRYKVAKRGQDVALRCDPISGHVSLFWYQQALGQGPEFLTYFQNEAQLDKSGLPSDRFFAERPEGSVSTLKIQRTQQEDSAVYLCASSAVTGGTGNTIYFGEGSWLTVV.

This clonotype was observed a few times. The V call is TRBV10-3, the J call TRBJ1-3; D may be TRBD1 (6 bases). From germline, CDR1 is ENHRY and CDR2 SYGVKD. The CDR3 sequence is 15 residues long. Trimming stripped 8 bases from V and 1 base from J, with 15 bases between. CDR3 sequence: CAIWGGTTSGNTIYF. CDR3 DNA: TGTGCCATCTGGGGGGGGACAACGTCTGGAAACACCATATATTTT.

The chain joins TRBV20-1 to TRBJ2-7, with 8 nucleotides matching TRBD2. The CDR3 loop spans 13 amino acids. Looked up from germline, CDR1 is DFQATT and CDR2 is SNEGSKA (reference sequence). The junction had 6 bases not matched to a gene; V was cut back by 6 bases and J by 2 bases. CDR3 nucleotide sequence: TGCAGTGCAGCGGGAGCGGGGACCTACGAGCAGTACGTC. It encodes CSAAGAGTYEQYV.

This clonotype was seen a few times. The gene calls are TRBV6-1 and TRBJ2-7, with 13 bases that match TRBD2. Looked up from germline, CDR1 is MNHNS and CDR2 is SASEGT. CDR3 size: 15 residues. V shed 7 bases and J 5 bases; nucleotides not matched to a gene: 8. The CDR3 coding sequence is TGTGCCAGCACCGGGACTAGCGGGGCAATCAACGAGCAGTACTTC. Amino acids: CASTGTSGAINEQYF.

CDR3 loop: CASSGGGWVLYGYTF. The DNA of the CDR3 is TGTGCCAGCAGTGGAGGGGGATGGGTTCTCTATGGCTACACCTTC. The genes are TRBV2 and TRBJ1-2; D is possibly TRBD1 (6 bases). V lost 4 bases, J lost 4 bases, and 16 bases lay in between. This CDR3 has 15 amino acids. Germline V gene data show CDR1 as SNHLY and CDR2 as FYNNEI.

The rearrangement links TRBV28 to TRBJ2-3, with D perhaps being TRBD1 or TRBD2 (5 bases each). With 3 bases removed from V and 1 base from J, the gap between germline ends came to 14 bases. This CDR3 comprises 16 residues. The germline CDR1 and CDR2 sequences are MDHEN and SYDVKM. The CDR3, as DNA: TGTGCCAGCAGTTTGCATAGGGGACCTCGCACAGATACGCAGTATTTT. Translating gives CASSLHRGPRTDTQYF.

The chain couples TRBV12-3 or TRBV12-4 to TRBJ2-1, with 12 positions matching TRBD2. This CDR3 has 15 residues. V lost 1 base to trimming and J lost 8 bases; unmatched junction nucleotides: 3. The CDR3, as DNA: TGTGCCAGCAGTTTAGAAGGGACTAGCGGGCATGAGCAGTTCTTC. Residues: CASSLEGTSGHEQFF.

The V call is TRBV12-5, the J call TRBJ2-3; D remains unclear. Germline lookup yields CDR1 LGHNT and CDR2 FRNRAP. The CDR3 consists of 11 residues. V lost 9 bases to trimming and J lost 5 bases, with 9 bases between them. The CDR3 sequence: CARGTLDTQYF. CDR3 DNA sequence: TGTGCTAGAGGTACATTAGATACGCAGTATTTT.

This rearrangement joins TRBV10-3 to TRBJ2-3; TRBD2 matches 10 bases. Germline CDR1 and CDR2: ENHRY and SYGVKD. Trimming took 2 bases from V and 0 from J; bases not matched to a gene: 17. The CDR3 spans 21 residues. The CDR3 reads CAISEPLASGGHETSTDTQYF. The CDR3 DNA reads as TGTGCCATCAGTGAGCCCCTGGCTAGCGGGGGTCACGAAACTAGCACAGATACGCAGTATTTT.

J is TRBJ2-1 and V is TRBV10-2; 7 positions agree with TRBD2. In germline, CDR1 is WSHSY, CDR2 SAAADI. V trimming: 5 bases; J trimming: 6 bases; junction bases outside the gene matches: 7. CDR3 length: 14 amino acids. The CDR3 here is CASSSTSRANEQFF. The CDR3 nucleotides read TGCGCCAGCAGTTCGACTAGCCGTGCCAATGAGCAGTTCTTC.

The genes are TRBV6-2 or TRBV6-3 and TRBJ2-1; the D gene is possibly TRBD1 (6 bases). The CDR3 runs to 19 residues. The V and J ends lost 2 bases and 3 bases respectively, with 23 bases between them. Looked up from germline, CDR1 is MNHEY and CDR2 is SVGEGT. The CDR3 is CASSYRGLNRSLYYNEQFF. In nucleotides, the CDR3 is TGTGCCAGCAGTTACAGGGGGTTAAACAGGTCCCTCTACTACAATGAGCAGTTCTTC.

This clonotype was counted between two and nine times. The chain joins TRBV5-5 to TRBJ2-3, with TRBD1 matching 7 bases. J gave up 2 bases and V 1 base, and 7 bases lay outside the gene matches. Germline CDR1 and CDR2: SGHKS and YYEKEE (reference sequence). This CDR3 is 16 amino acids long. CDR3 loop: CASSLSRGLSTDTQYF. The CDR3 coding sequence is TGTGCCAGCAGCTTGTCCAGGGGGTTATCCACAGATACGCAGTATTTT. Drawing the rest from reference TRBV5-5 and TRBJ2-3, the complete variable domain is DAGVTQSPTHLIKTRGQQVTLRCSPISGHKSVSWYQQVLGQGPQFIFQYYEKEERGRGNFPDRFSARQFPNYSSELNVNALLLGDSALYLCASSLSRGLSTDTQYFGPGTRLTVL.

The chain joins TRBV5-1 to TRBJ2-1, with 9 bases aligning to TRBD2. The junction had 3 bases not matched to a gene; V was cut back by 2 bases and J by 6 bases. CDR1 is SGHRS and CDR2 is YFSETQ in the germline V gene. The CDR3 has 14 residues. In DNA form, the CDR3 reads TGCGCCAGCAGCTTAAGCGGGGGGTTCAATGAGCAGTTCTTC. This sequence encodes CASSLSGGFNEQFF.

The chain combines TRBV7-2 with TRBJ1-4, with D uncertain. V was cut by 4 bases and J by 8 bases, with 11 bases left in between. Germline CDR1 and CDR2: SGHTA and FQGNSA. This CDR3 is 13 amino acids long. The chain's CDR3 is CASSSRQLEKLFF. CDR3 nucleotides: TGTGCCAGCAGCTCCAGACAATTAGAAAAACTGTTTTTT.

At least ten counts were recorded for this clonotype. The chain employs TRBV7-2 and TRBJ2-2, with 7 positions matching TRBD2. Trimming took 0 bases from V and 1 from J; bases not matched to a gene: 8. Per the germline V gene, CDR1 is SGHTA and CDR2 is FQGNSA. The CDR3 extends over 18 amino acids. The DNA for the CDR3 is TGTGCCAGCAGCTTAGCTTATCGTGCGGGGGTGAACACCGGGGAGCTGTTTTTT. Translating gives CASSLAYRAGVNTGELFF.

The rearrangement links TRBV7-2 to TRBJ1-5, with 7 bases aligning to TRBD1. Germline V CDR1 and CDR2: SGHTA, FQGNSA. V lost 1 base to trimming and J lost 6 bases; unmatched junction nucleotides: 6. The CDR3 loop spans 15 amino acids. In DNA form, the CDR3 reads TGTGCCAGCAGCTTAGGCAGGGGGTTGGGTCAGCCCCAGCATTTT. This gives the protein CASSLGRGLGQPQHF.